This T cell receptor beta chain derives from a study of blood T cell repertoires in COVID-19. Background on the study: The origin of the acute and convalescent COVID-19 samples was the United States, Italy and Spain. PBMCs, B-cell-depleted T cells, or T cells were the source of the cDNA or gDNA that made up the material.

In the authors' workflow: Estimates of nucleated cell counts were drawn from the amplification of reference gene primers. This table comes from immunoSEQ multiplex PCR, and its TCRdb copy is limited to in-frame clones, with some not included. That table gives V, J and clone size, and the DNA gave D and trimming. In the table there are 150,000 to 200,000 clones, around nine tenths of which are singletons. The CDR3 contains 15 residues. Germline V gene lookup returns CDR1 GTSNPN and CDR2 SVGIG (reference sequence). After removal of 0 bases from V and 5 bases from J, the junction contained 8 bases not matched to a gene.

This TCR came from a man in his 70s with acute or convalescent COVID-19. This chain links TRBV30 with TRBJ1-1, with TRBD1 identical over 8 bases. The sequencing sample was made of peripheral blood. The CDR3 sequence is CAWSVGTGGRTEAFF. The CDR3 DNA sequence: TGTGCCTGGAGTGTCGGGACAGGAGGTCGGACTGAAGCTTTCTTT.